This paragraph reports one TCR beta chain. The data were taken from a study of T cells in Graves' hyperthyroidism and ophthalmopathy. Deletions cut 4 bases from V and 3 bases from J, with 17 bases between. CDR1 and CDR2 (germline): SGHRS, YFSETQ. This CDR3 contains 15 residues. TCR beta CDR3 region amplification was performed from RNA transcripts. An initial round of RT-PCR targeting the TCR CDR3 relied on the HTBI primer set. TCRdb processed the multiplex PCR reads anew with MiXCR; each CDR3 protein has one entry. The sample includes 700,000 or so distinct CDR3 sequences, over 15% of them seen just once.

The sequencing input was blood. This clonotype originated in a man younger than 30 with Graves' hyperthyroidism. The chain has TRBV5-1 and TRBJ2-7, with D unresolved. CDR3 coding DNA: TGCGCCAGCAGCCTCGCTCAGGACGGAAACTACGAGCAGTACTTC. It specifies CASSLAQDGNYEQYF.